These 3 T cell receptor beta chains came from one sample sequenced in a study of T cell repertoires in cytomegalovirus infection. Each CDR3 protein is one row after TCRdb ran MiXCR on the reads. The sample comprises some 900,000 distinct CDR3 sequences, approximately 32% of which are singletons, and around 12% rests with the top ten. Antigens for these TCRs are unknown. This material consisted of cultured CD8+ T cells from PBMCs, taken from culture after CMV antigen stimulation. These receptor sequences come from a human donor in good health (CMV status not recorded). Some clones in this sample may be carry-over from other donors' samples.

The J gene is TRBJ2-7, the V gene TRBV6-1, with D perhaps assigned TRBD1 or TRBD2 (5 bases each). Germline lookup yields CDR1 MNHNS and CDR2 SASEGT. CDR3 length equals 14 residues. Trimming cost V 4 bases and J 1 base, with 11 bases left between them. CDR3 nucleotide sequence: TGTGCCAGCAGTGCCTGGGACGGATCCTACGAGCAGTACGTC. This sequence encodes CASSAWDGSYEQYV.

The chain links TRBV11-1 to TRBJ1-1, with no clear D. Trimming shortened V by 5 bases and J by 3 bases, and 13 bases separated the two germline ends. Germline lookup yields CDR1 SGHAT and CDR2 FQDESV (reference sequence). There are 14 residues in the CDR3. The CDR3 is CASSPRGTHTEAFF. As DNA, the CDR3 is TGTGCCAGCAGCCCCCGGGGTACGCACACTGAAGCTTTCTTT.

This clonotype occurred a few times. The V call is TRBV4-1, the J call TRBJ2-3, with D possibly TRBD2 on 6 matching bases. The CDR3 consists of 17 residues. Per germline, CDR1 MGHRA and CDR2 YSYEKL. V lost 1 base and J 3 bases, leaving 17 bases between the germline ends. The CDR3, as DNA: TGCGCCAGCAGCCAAGCTGGGACGCGTCGGGGGACAGATACGCAGTATTTT. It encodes CASSQAGTRRGTDTQYF.